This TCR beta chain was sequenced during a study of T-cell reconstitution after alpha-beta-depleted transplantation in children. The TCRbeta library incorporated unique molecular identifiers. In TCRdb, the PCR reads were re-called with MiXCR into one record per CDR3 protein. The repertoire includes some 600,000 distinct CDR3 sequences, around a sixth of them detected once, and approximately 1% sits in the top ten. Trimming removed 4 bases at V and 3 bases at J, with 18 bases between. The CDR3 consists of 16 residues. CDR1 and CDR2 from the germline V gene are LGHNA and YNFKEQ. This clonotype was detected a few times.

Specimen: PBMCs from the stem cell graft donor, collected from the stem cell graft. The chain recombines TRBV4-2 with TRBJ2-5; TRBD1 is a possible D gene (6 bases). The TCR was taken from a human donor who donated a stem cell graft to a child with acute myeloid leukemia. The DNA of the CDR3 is TGTGCCAGCAGCCCGAGGGTTGGTTCAGGGGAAGAGACCCAGTACTTC. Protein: CASSPRVGSGEETQYF.